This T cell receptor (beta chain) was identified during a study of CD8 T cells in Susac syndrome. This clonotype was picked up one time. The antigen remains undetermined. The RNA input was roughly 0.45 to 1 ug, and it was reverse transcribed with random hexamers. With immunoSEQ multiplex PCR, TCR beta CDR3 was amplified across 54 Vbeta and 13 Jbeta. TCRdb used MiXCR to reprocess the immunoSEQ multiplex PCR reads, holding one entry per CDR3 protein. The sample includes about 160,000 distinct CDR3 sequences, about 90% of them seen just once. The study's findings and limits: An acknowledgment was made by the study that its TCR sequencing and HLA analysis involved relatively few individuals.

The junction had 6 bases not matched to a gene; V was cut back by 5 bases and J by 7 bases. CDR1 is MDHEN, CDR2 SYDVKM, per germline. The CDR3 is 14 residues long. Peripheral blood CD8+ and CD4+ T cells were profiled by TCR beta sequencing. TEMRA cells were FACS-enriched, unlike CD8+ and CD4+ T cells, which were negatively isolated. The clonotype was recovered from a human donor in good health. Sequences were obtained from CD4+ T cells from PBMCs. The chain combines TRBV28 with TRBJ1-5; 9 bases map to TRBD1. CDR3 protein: CASSLDRGEQPQHF. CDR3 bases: TGTGCCAGCAGTCTTGACAGGGGGGAACAGCCCCAGCATTTT.